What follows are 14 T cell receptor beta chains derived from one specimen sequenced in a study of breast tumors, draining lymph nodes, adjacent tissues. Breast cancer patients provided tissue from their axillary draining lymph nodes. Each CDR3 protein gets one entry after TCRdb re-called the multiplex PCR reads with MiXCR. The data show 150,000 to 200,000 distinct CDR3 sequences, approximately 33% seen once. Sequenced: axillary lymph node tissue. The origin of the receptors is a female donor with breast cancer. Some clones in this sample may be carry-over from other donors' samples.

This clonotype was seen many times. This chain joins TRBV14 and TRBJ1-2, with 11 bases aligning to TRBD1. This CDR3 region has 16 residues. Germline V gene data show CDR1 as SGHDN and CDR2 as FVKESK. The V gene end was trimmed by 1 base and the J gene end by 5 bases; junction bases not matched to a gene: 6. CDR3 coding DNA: TGTGCCAGCAGCCAAGGAAGGGACAGGGGGGATTATGGCTACACCTTC. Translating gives CASSQGRDRGDYGYTF. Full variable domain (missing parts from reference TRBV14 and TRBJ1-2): EAGVTQFPSHSVIEKGQTVTLRCDPISGHDNLYWYRRVMGKEIKFLLHFVKESKQDESGMPNNRFLAERTGGTYSTLKVQPAELEDSGVYFCASSQGRDRGDYGYTFGSGTRLTVV.

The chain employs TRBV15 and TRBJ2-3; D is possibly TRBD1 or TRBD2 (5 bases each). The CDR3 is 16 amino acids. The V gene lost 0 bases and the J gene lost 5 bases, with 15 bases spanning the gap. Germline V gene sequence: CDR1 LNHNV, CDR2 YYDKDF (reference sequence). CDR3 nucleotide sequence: TGTGCCACCAGCAGAGATCGGGGCTCCGTGGGAGATACGCAGTATTTT. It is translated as CATSRDRGSVGDTQYF.

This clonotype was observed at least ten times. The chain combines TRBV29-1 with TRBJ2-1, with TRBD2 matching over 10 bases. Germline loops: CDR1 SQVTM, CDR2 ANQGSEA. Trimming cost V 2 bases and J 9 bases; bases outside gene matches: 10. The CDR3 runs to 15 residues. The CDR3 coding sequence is TGCAGCGTTGAAAAAACACAGCGGGGGGGCTCTGAGCAGTTCTTC. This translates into CSVEKTQRGGSEQFF.

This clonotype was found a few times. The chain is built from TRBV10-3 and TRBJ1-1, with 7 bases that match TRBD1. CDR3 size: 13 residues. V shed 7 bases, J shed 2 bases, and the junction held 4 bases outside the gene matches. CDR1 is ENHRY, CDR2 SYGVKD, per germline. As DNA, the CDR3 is TGTGCCATCACCGGGACAGCCAACACTGAAGCTTTCTTT. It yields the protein CAITGTANTEAFF.

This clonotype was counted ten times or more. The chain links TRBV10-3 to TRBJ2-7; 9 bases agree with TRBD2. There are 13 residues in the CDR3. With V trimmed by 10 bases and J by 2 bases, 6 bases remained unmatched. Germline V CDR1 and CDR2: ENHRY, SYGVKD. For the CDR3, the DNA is TGTGCCAGCGGGGGGGGAACCGCCTACGAGCAGTACTTC. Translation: CASGGGTAYEQYF.

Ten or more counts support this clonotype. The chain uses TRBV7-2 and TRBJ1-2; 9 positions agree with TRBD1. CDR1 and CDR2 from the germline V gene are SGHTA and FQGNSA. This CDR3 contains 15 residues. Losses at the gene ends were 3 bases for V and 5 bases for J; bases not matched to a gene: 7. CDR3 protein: CASSFGTGNLYGYTF. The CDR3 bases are TGTGCCAGCAGCTTCGGGACAGGGAATCTTTATGGCTACACCTTC.

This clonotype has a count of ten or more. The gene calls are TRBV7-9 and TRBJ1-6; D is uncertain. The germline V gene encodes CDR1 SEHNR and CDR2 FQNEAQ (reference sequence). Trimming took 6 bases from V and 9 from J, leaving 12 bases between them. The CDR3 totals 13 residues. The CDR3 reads CASRRRGSSPLHF. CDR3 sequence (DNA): TGTGCCAGCAGGCGACGCGGGAGTTCACCCCTCCACTTT.

The CDR3, as DNA: TGCGCCAGCAGCCAAGCATGGGGGATCCAAGAGACCCAGTACTTC. Translated: CASSQAWGIQETQYF. The chain couples TRBV4-1 to TRBJ2-5, with D perhaps assigned TRBD1 or TRBD2 (5 bases each). The CDR3 is 15 residues long. Trimming cost V 1 base and J 1 base, with 10 bases left between them. In germline, CDR1 is MGHRA, CDR2 YSYEKL.

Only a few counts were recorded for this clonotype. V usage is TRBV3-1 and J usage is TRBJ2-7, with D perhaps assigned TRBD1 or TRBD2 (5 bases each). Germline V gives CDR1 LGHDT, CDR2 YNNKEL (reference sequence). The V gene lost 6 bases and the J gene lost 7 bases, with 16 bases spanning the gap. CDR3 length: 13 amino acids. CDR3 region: CASRGSDEGEQYF. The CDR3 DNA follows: TGTGCCAGCAGGGGGTCAGATGAGGGGGAGCAGTACTTC.

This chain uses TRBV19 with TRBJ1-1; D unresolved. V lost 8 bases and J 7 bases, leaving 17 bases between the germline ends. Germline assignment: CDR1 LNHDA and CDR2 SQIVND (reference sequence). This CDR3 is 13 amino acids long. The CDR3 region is CASYPPGRIEAFF. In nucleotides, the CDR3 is TGTGCCAGTTATCCCCCCGGGCGAATTGAAGCTTTCTTT.

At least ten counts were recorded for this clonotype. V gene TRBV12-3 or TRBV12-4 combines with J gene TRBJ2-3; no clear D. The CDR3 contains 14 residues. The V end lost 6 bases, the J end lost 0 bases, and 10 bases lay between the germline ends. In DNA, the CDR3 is TGTGCCAGCAGGTCGCCGCAAAGCACAGATACGCAGTATTTT. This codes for CASRSPQSTDTQYF.

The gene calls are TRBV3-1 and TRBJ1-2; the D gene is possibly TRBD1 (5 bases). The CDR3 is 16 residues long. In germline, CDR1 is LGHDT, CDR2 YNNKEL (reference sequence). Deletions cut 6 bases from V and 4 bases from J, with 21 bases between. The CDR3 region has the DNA TGTGCCAGCAGACGCAGGGAACGATGGGTAACCTATGGCTACACCTTC. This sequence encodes CASRRRERWVTYGYTF.

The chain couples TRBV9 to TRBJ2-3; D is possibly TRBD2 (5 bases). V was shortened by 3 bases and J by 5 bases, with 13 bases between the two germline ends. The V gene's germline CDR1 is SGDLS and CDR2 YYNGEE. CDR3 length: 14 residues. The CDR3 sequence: CASSESTGKDTQYF. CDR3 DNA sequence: TGTGCCAGCAGCGAGTCCACGGGGAAAGATACGCAGTATTTT.

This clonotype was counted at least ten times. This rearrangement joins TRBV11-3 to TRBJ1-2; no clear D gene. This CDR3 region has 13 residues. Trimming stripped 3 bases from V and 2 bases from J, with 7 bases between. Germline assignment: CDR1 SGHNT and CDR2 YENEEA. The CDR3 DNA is TGTGCCAGCAGCTTGGAACAGAACTATGGCTACACCTTC. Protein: CASSLEQNYGYTF.